Listed here are 14 T cell receptor beta chains from one sample, sequenced in a study of blood T cell repertoires in COVID-19. Sequencing used immunoSEQ multiplex PCR; TCRdb keeps in-frame clones, though not all of them. The sample yields roughly 84,000 clones, less than 80% seen once. The sequencing sample was made of peripheral blood. Receptors originate from a woman in her fifties or sixties with acute or convalescent COVID-19.

The gene calls are TRBV5-1 and TRBJ1-1; maybe TRBD1 (6 bases). The V gene's germline CDR1 is SGHRS and CDR2 YFSETQ. The CDR3 is 12 residues long. V lost 9 bases to trimming and J lost 7 bases, with 16 bases between them. For the CDR3, the DNA is TGCGCCACAACTGATACAGGGTATGAAGCTTTCTTT. Protein sequence: CATTDTGYEAFF.

This chain joins TRBV6-2 or TRBV6-3 and TRBJ2-5; maybe TRBD2 (6 bases). The CDR3 has 14 residues. The germline V gene has CDR1 MNHEY and CDR2 SVGEGT. Trimming stripped 4 bases from V and 1 base from J, with 10 bases between. As DNA, the CDR3 is TGTGCCAGCAGTTTGGGGGGACCCCAAGAGACCCAGTACTTC. Its protein is CASSLGGPQETQYF.

The rearrangement links TRBV28 to TRBJ1-2, with TRBD1 matching 8 bases. The CDR3 runs 15 residues. Germline V lookup: CDR1 MDHEN, CDR2 SYDVKM. The junction had 8 bases not matched to a gene; V was cut back by 2 bases and J by 6 bases. The CDR3 DNA is TGTGCCAGCAGTTTAAGAGGCAGGGGGCGCGATGGCTACACCTTC. Translated, it gives CASSLRGRGRDGYTF.

This clone was seen only a few times. The rearrangement links TRBV7-3 to TRBJ1-6; D unclear. Germline CDR1 and CDR2: SGHTA and FQGTGA. Trimming cost V 1 base and J 6 bases, with 10 bases left between them. The CDR3 runs to 15 residues. CDR3 sequence: CASSLRRSPNSPLHF. In DNA form, the CDR3 reads TGTGCCAGCAGCTTAAGGAGAAGTCCTAATTCACCCCTCCACTTT. The full variable domain, rest sourced from reference TRBV7-3 and TRBJ1-6, is GAGVSQTPSNKVTEKGKYVELRCDPISGHTALYWYRQSLGQGPEFLIYFQGTGAADDSGLPNDRFFAVRPEGSVSTLKIQRTERGDSAVYLCASSLRRSPNSPLHFGNGTRLTVT.

V usage is TRBV28 and J usage is TRBJ1-1; D call uncertain. V shed 5 bases and J shed 9 bases, with 10 bases lying between them. This CDR3 is 11 amino acids long. Looked up from germline, CDR1 is MDHEN and CDR2 is SYDVKM. Here the CDR3 DNA reads TGTGCCAGCAGTCAGGAGGAGAAAGCTTTCTTT. This translates into CASSQEEKAFF.

The chain recombines TRBV19 with TRBJ2-3, with a possible D match to TRBD1 (5 bases). V lost 3 bases to trimming and J lost 6 bases, with 7 bases between them. CDR3 size: 12 residues. Germline-derived CDR1 and CDR2 are LNHDA and SQIVND (reference sequence). This chain's CDR3 is CASSIQGDTQYF. The CDR3 DNA sequence: TGTGCCAGTAGTATCCAGGGCGATACGCAGTATTTT.

The chain employs TRBV25-1 and TRBJ2-2; 7 bases agree with TRBD2. CDR3 length equals 18 residues. Germline CDR1 and CDR2: MGHDK and SYGVNS. The V gene end was trimmed by 0 bases and the J gene end by 2 bases; junction bases not matched to a gene: 9. The CDR3 protein is CASSEYQGLADNTGELFF. DNA for the CDR3: TGTGCCAGCAGTGAATATCAGGGTCTAGCGGACAACACCGGGGAGCTGTTTTTT.

The CDR3 here is CASSLVGGTGELFF. The CDR3 region has the DNA TGTGCCAGCAGCTTGGTCGGAGGAACCGGGGAGCTGTTTTTT. V is TRBV5-5 and J is TRBJ2-2; a weak D match, TRBD2 (5 bases). The CDR3 loop spans 14 amino acids. CDR1 and CDR2 from the germline V gene are SGHKS and YYEKEE (reference sequence). Trimming removed 0 bases at V and 5 bases at J, with 8 bases between. Together with reference TRBV5-5 and TRBJ2-2, the CDR3 gives the full variable domain: DAGVTQSPTHLIKTRGQQVTLRCSPISGHKSVSWYQQVLGQGPQFIFQYYEKEERGRGNFPDRFSARQFPNYSSELNVNALLLGDSALYLCASSLVGGTGELFFGEGSRLTVL.

This clone was seen a handful of times. This chain uses TRBV7-2 with TRBJ1-2; weak D call: TRBD1 (5 bases). V was trimmed by 1 base and J by 8 bases, leaving 14 bases between them. Germline V gene data show CDR1 as SGHTA and CDR2 as FQGNSA. The CDR3 is 14 amino acids. CDR3 in DNA: TGTGCCAGCAGCTTAGACAAGGGGATGAGGGGCTACACCTTC. Amino acids: CASSLDKGMRGYTF.

The gene calls are TRBV19 and TRBJ2-1, with a weak D call TRBD2 (6 bases). The CDR3 consists of 14 residues. V lost 3 bases and J lost 5, with 11 bases in between. From germline, CDR1 is LNHDA and CDR2 SQIVND (reference sequence). CDR3 sequence (DNA): TGTGCCAGTAGTATCCGGGGACTGAACAATGAGCAGTTCTTC. It yields the protein CASSIRGLNNEQFF.

The V call is TRBV7-9, the J call TRBJ1-5; maybe TRBD1 (6 bases). This CDR3 is built from 15 residues. Germline V gene lookup returns CDR1 SEHNR and CDR2 FQNEAQ (reference sequence). V shed 5 bases and J shed 7 bases, with 18 bases lying between them. CDR3 region: CASSRTGGARQPQHF. In nucleotides, the CDR3 is TGTGCCAGCAGCCGAACGGGGGGGGCGAGGCAGCCCCAGCATTTT.

The chain joins TRBV7-9 to TRBJ2-5, with 11 bases fitting TRBD1. The CDR3 covers 15 residues. Per the germline V gene, CDR1 is SEHNR and CDR2 is FQNEAQ (reference sequence). Trimming took 4 bases from V and 2 from J; bases not matched to a gene: 3. CDR3: CASSSGTGGQETQYF. The CDR3 DNA sequence: TGTGCCAGCAGCTCCGGGACAGGGGGACAAGAGACCCAGTACTTC.

This clone was picked up one time. The J gene is TRBJ2-7, the V gene TRBV6-1, with 13 bases identical to TRBD2. V lost 4 bases to trimming and J lost 4 bases; unmatched junction nucleotides: 7. The CDR3 length is 16 residues. The germline CDR1 and CDR2 sequences are MNHNS and SASEGT. The CDR3 coding sequence is TGTGCCAGCAGTGCCGGGACTAGCGGGGTATTATACGAGCAGTACTTC. This sequence encodes CASSAGTSGVLYEQYF.

V gene TRBV28 combines with J gene TRBJ2-5; D may be TRBD2 (5 bases). The CDR3 loop spans 12 amino acids. The V end lost 7 bases, the J end lost 4 bases, and 10 bases lay between the germline ends. Germline CDR1 MDHEN, CDR2 SYDVKM. CDR3: CASTGGLETQYF. The CDR3 DNA reads as TGTGCCAGCACGGGCGGGTTAGAGACCCAGTACTTC.